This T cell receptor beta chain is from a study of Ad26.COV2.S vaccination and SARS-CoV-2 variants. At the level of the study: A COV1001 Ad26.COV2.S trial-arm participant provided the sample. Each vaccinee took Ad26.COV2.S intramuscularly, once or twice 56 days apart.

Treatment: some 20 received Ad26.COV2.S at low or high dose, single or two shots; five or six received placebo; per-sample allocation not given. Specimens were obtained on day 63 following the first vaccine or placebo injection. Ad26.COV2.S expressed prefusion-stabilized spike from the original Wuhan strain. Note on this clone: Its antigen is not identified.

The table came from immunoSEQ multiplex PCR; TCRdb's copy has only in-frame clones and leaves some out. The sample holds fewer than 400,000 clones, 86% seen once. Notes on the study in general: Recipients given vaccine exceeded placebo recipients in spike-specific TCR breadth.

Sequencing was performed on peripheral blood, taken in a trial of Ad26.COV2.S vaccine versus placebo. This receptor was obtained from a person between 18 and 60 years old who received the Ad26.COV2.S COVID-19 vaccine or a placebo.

In DNA, the CDR3 is TGCGCCAGCAGCCAAGATAGGCGCACTGAAGCTTTCTTT. It translates to CASSQDRRTEAFF. This chain uses TRBV4-3 with TRBJ1-1; D ambiguous. The V gene lost 0 bases and the J gene lost 4 bases, with 6 bases spanning the gap. The CDR3 covers 13 residues. Germline-derived CDR1 and CDR2 are LGHNA and YSLEER.